This entry features one TCR beta chain sequence. One end of the junction does not line up with germline, which may come from a read error. Germline CDR1 MNHEY, CDR2 SVGAGI. The CDR3 contains 13 residues. In the authors' workflow: Researchers report that nucleated cell counts were estimated from reference gene primer amplification. Assay used: immunoSEQ multiplex PCR; TCRdb lists only in-frame clones, some missing. The DNA was the basis for D and trimming; V, J and clone size are from that table. The table includes nearly 40,000 clones, around three quarters detected once. The sample originates from a study of blood T cell repertoires in COVID-19. Whole-study context: Collection of acute and convalescent COVID-19 samples took place in the United States, Italy and Spain. Nucleic acid was either cDNA or gDNA, and it came from T cells, B-cell-depleted T cells, or PBMCs.

The sequence came from an elderly man with active or convalescent COVID-19. The chain has TRBV6-5 and TRBJ2-7; no clear D. The sequenced sample consisted of peripheral blood. CDR3 protein: CASSYLDSHEQYF. The CDR3 DNA reads TGTGCCAGCAGTTACCTTGACTCCCACGAGCAGTACTTC.